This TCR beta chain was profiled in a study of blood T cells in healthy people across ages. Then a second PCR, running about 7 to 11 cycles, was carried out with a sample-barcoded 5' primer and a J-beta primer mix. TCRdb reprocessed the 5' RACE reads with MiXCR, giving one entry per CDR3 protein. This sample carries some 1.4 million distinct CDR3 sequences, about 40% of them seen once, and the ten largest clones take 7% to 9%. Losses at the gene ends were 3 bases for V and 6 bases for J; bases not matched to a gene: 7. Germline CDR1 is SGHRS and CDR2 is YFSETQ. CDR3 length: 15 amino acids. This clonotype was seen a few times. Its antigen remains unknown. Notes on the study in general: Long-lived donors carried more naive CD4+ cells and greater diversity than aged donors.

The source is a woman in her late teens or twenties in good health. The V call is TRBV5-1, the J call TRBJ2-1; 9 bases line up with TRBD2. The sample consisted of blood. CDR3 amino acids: CASSSAGGPRNEQFF. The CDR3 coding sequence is TGCGCCAGCAGCTCCGCGGGGGGGCCTCGCAATGAGCAGTTCTTC.